This note documents a single T cell receptor beta chain sequence. The antigen remains unidentified. The sample belongs to a study of OX40 agonist ivuxolimab in advanced cancers. Study background: While on treatment, patients had intravenous ivuxolimab at 0.01 to 10 mg/kg every 2 weeks. Of mixed ages from about 23 to 90 and averaging about 60 years, the group was 65% to 85% male. General study points: CD4+ and CD8+ blood T cells expanded clonally by week 6 at 0.1 to 3.0 mg/kg.

This CDR3 has 16 amino acids. Germline V gene data show CDR1 as SGHNT and CDR2 as YYREEE (reference sequence). V dropped 0 bases and J dropped 6 bases, with 17 bases sitting between them. The repertoire was sequenced with immunoSEQ multiplex PCR; TCRdb's copy has only in-frame clones and lacks some. The table has about 19,000 clones, 83% seen once. The clonotype comes from an adult with an advanced solid tumor such as melanoma, head and neck, liver or kidney cancer. The chain combines TRBV5-4 with TRBJ2-3; D gene ambiguous. Sequences were derived from CD4+ or CD8+ T cells sorted from blood, sampled in a trial of the OX40 agonist ivuxolimab. The CDR3 DNA sequence: TGTGCCAGCAGCTTGGTGGGGTCAGGTCGTGGGGATACGCAGTATTTT. Translated: CASSLVGSGRGDTQYF. Looking up the rest from reference TRBV5-4 and TRBJ2-3 gives the full variable domain: ETGVTQSPTHLIKTRGQQVTLRCSSQSGHNTVSWYQQALGQGPQFIFQYYREEENGRGNFPPRFSGLQFPNYSSELNVNALELDDSALYLCASSLVGSGRGDTQYFGPGTRLTVL.